The 29 T cell receptor beta chains below were found in one sample sequenced in a study of cytomegalovirus exposure and HLA in healthy donors. This PCR relied on a set of 60 Vbeta primers and 13 Jbeta primers. Sequencing was performed with immunoSEQ multiplex PCR; in TCRdb, only in-frame clones are kept and a portion is missing. Of 88,000 or so clones in the sample, approximately 60% were seen once. The sequencing sample was made of PBMCs. These receptors originate from a male donor in good health and CMV-seropositive.

The rearrangement uses TRBV15 and TRBJ1-5, with 8 bases that match TRBD1. The CDR3 is 13 amino acids. V lost 3 bases, J lost 7 bases, and 2 bases stayed unmatched. CDR1 and CDR2 (germline): LNHNV, YYDKDF (reference sequence). DNA for the CDR3: TGTGCCACCAGCAGCGGACAGGGACAGCCCCAGCATTTT. Translated, it gives CATSSGQGQPQHF. Looking up the rest from reference TRBV15 and TRBJ1-5 gives the full variable domain: DAMVIQNPRYQVTQFGKPVTLSCSQTLNHNVMYWYQQKSSQAPKLLFHYYDKDFNNEADTPDNFQSRRPNTSFCFLDIRSPGLGDTAMYLCATSSGQGQPQHFGDGTRLSIL.

This clone was seen a few times. The V call is TRBV4-1, the J call TRBJ2-3, with D maybe TRBD2 (6 bases). In germline, CDR1 is MGHRA, CDR2 YSYEKL. Trimming left V 1 base short and J 4 bases short, with 15 bases between. CDR3 size: 16 residues. CDR3 protein: CASSQGVGGVADTQYF. CDR3 nucleotides: TGCGCCAGCAGCCAAGGTGTGGGGGGAGTGGCAGATACGCAGTATTTT.

Here the CDR3 reads CASSLGRDYEQYF. The CDR3 bases are TGCGCCAGCAGCTTGGGGAGGGACTACGAGCAGTACTTC. This chain connects TRBV5-1 to TRBJ2-7, with D possibly TRBD2 on 6 matching bases. Germline V lookup: CDR1 SGHRS, CDR2 YFSETQ. The CDR3 sequence is 13 residues long. Deletions cut 0 bases from V and 3 bases from J, with 7 bases between.

With respect to this clone: In the same sample, other DNA sequences code for this CDR3. V usage is TRBV7-2 and J usage is TRBJ2-2; TRBD1 might be the D (6 bases). The CDR3 covers 13 residues. Trimming took off 6 bases at V and 5 bases at J, with 10 bases between the two ends. The germline CDR1 and CDR2 sequences are SGHTA and FQGNSA. The CDR3 DNA reads as TGTGCCAGCAGACTAAGGGGGACCGGGGAGCTGTTTTTT. It codes for CASRLRGTGELFF.

This clone was seen just once. This chain's CDR3 is CASSLGQGYNEQFF. Here the CDR3 DNA reads TGTGCCAGCAGCTTAGGACAGGGCTACAATGAGCAGTTCTTC. The J gene is TRBJ2-1, the V gene TRBV7-2, with TRBD1 identical over 7 bases. The V and J ends lost 1 base and 3 bases, in that order; junction bases with no gene match: 0. The CDR3 is 14 amino acids. From germline, CDR1 is SGHTA and CDR2 FQGNSA.

The chain recombines TRBV7-3 with TRBJ2-3; 10 bases match TRBD2. CDR3 size: 16 residues. CDR1 is SGHTA, CDR2 FQGTGA, per germline. V shed 1 base and J 1 base; nucleotides not matched to a gene: 2. This CDR3 is CASSLRSGRGTDTQYF. For the CDR3, the DNA is TGTGCCAGCAGCTTAAGGAGCGGGAGGGGCACAGATACGCAGTATTTT.

This clone was seen a handful of times. The rearrangement links TRBV13 to TRBJ1-2; 7 bases are shared with TRBD1. The CDR3 sequence is 14 residues long. The V and J ends lost 5 bases and 4 bases, in that order; junction bases with no gene match: 7. The germline gives CDR1 PRHDT, CDR2 FYEKMQ (reference sequence). CDR3 residues: CASSPDRRLYGYTF. CDR3 coding DNA: TGTGCCAGCAGCCCGGACAGGCGTCTCTATGGCTACACCTTC. The full variable domain, with the rest looked up from reference TRBV13 and TRBJ1-2, is AAGVIQSPRHLIKEKRETATLKCYPIPRHDTVYWYQQGPGQDPQFLISFYEKMQSDKGSIPDRFSAQQFSDYHSELNMSSLELGDSALYFCASSPDRRLYGYTFGSGTRLTVV.

This chain joins TRBV6-5 and TRBJ2-7; the match to TRBD1 covers 7 bases. CDR1 is MNHEY, CDR2 SVGAGI, per germline. This CDR3 comprises 15 residues. The V segment lost 5 bases and the J segment 3 bases; nucleotides outside the gene matches: 10. The CDR3 here is CASSVDRARGYEQYF. As DNA, the CDR3 is TGTGCCAGCAGTGTTGACAGGGCGAGGGGCTACGAGCAGTACTTC.

This clone was seen more than once but under ten times. The V gene is TRBV9, the J gene TRBJ2-2; possible D gene TRBD2, 5 bases. V was shortened by 0 bases and J by 7 bases, with 19 bases between the two germline ends. From germline, CDR1 is SGDLS and CDR2 YYNGEE. The length of the CDR3 is 17 residues. The CDR3 here is CASSVATRMGGLGELFF. The CDR3, as DNA: TGTGCCAGCAGCGTAGCTACTAGGATGGGTGGTCTCGGGGAGCTGTTTTTT.

The chain joins TRBV21-1 to TRBJ1-4. TRBV21-1 is reported as a pseudogene. The CDR3 extends over 17 amino acids. This CDR3 reads CASSKDGGGRSNEKLFF. CDR3 bases: TGTGCCAGCAGCAAAGACGGGGGGGGACGGTCTAATGAAAAACTGTTTTTT.

This clone was seen only a few times. The junction shows a germline mismatch at one end, possibly a read error. J is TRBJ1-1 and V is TRBV7-9, with TRBD1 as a possible D gene (5 bases). This CDR3 is 12 amino acids long. The germline V gene encodes CDR1 SEHNR and CDR2 FQNEAQ (reference sequence). The CDR3 region is CSSRAPNTEAFF. Here the CDR3 DNA reads TGTTCCAGCAGGGCCCCAAACACTGAAGCTTTCTTT.

The V and J genes are TRBV2 and TRBJ2-1; 9 nucleotides line up with TRBD1. Per the germline V gene, CDR1 is SNHLY and CDR2 is FYNNEI. J gave up 5 bases and V 6 bases, and 8 bases lay outside the gene matches. This CDR3 has 15 amino acids. CDR3 in DNA: TGTGCCAGCAGCTTGGGACAGGGAGTACACAATGAGCAGTTCTTC. This encodes CASSLGQGVHNEQFF.

V and J are TRBV7-3 and TRBJ2-2, with 10 bases matching TRBD2. Germline loops: CDR1 SGHTA, CDR2 FQGTGA. The CDR3 length is 14 residues. Trimming removed 4 bases from V and 6 bases from J; junction bases left unmatched: 2. For the CDR3, the DNA is TGTGCCAGCAGCTCGGGGACTAGCGCCGGGGAGCTGTTTTTT. This translates into CASSSGTSAGELFF.

J is TRBJ2-1 and V is TRBV7-9; 10 bases map to TRBD1. This CDR3 contains 15 residues. Unmatched junction bases numbered 11, after V lost 5 bases and J lost 10 bases. Germline values: CDR1 SEHNR, CDR2 FQNEAQ (reference sequence). DNA of the CDR3: TGTGCCAGCAGCGTCCGGGACAGGGGCTCTGGGGAGCAGTTCTTC. Amino acid sequence: CASSVRDRGSGEQFF.

The chain carries TRBV19 and TRBJ2-2; weak D call: TRBD1 (6 bases). The CDR3 is made up of 13 amino acids. Trimming stripped 7 bases from V and 5 bases from J, with 11 bases between. CDR1 and CDR2 from the germline V gene are LNHDA and SQIVND (reference sequence). As DNA, the CDR3 is TGTGCCAGTAAAAGACAGGTTACCGGGGAGCTGTTTTTT. This encodes CASKRQVTGELFF.

The chain carries TRBV7-2 and TRBJ1-2, with D tentatively TRBD1 (6 bases). The ends were cut back, 5 bases at V and 3 bases at J, with 10 bases in the middle. Germline V gene lookup returns CDR1 SGHTA and CDR2 FQGNSA. The CDR3 runs to 13 residues. Written as DNA, the CDR3 is TGTGCCAGCAGCGTCTCAGGGGACTATGGCTACACCTTC. This translates into CASSVSGDYGYTF.

This clone was seen more than once but under ten times. The chain carries TRBV5-4 and TRBJ2-3; 8 bases are shared with TRBD1. The germline gives CDR1 SGHNT, CDR2 YYREEE (reference sequence). The CDR3 loop spans 15 amino acids. The trim removed 3 bases at V and 4 bases at J, leaving 7 bases unmatched. For the CDR3, the DNA is TGTGCCAGCAGCTACGGACAGGGAAAAGCAGATACGCAGTATTTT. This gives the protein CASSYGQGKADTQYF.

A single count supports this clone. The gene calls are TRBV11-3 and TRBJ2-1; TRBD2 might be the D (6 bases). CDR3 length: 16 amino acids. V was shortened by 5 bases and J by 0 bases, with 14 bases between the two germline ends. CDR1 is SGHNT and CDR2 is YENEEA in the germline V gene. Here the CDR3 reads CASSQGTGASYNEQFF. The CDR3 DNA reads TGTGCCAGCAGCCAGGGAACGGGAGCCTCCTACAATGAGCAGTTCTTC.

The chain has TRBV6-4 and TRBJ2-1, with a tentative D call TRBD2 (5 bases). Germline lookup yields CDR1 MRHNA and CDR2 SNTAGT. V lost 5 bases and J lost 0, with 14 bases in between. The CDR3 is 16 residues long. In nucleotides, the CDR3 is TGTGCCAGCAGTCGGCATCAAGAGGGCTCCTACAATGAGCAGTTCTTC. It translates to CASSRHQEGSYNEQFF.

This clone has more than one count but fewer than ten. This chain joins TRBV30 and TRBJ1-6; possibly TRBD1 for D (6 bases). The germline gives CDR1 GTSNPN, CDR2 SVGIG (reference sequence). V lost 2 bases, J lost 6 bases, and 14 bases lay in between. CDR3 length: 15 residues. The CDR3 DNA follows: TGTGCCTGGAGTAGGCCCGGCAGGGGTAATTCACCCCTCCACTTT. Translating it yields CAWSRPGRGNSPLHF.

This sequence joins TRBV30 and TRBJ2-7; 9 positions match TRBD1. Germline-derived CDR1 and CDR2 are GTSNPN and SVGIG (reference sequence). The length of the CDR3 is 12 residues. Unmatched junction bases numbered 8, after V lost 5 bases and J lost 9 bases. The CDR3 spells CAWLGQGSVQYF. The DNA for the CDR3 is TGTGCCTGGCTGGGACAGGGTAGCGTGCAGTACTTC.

This clone has only a few counts. The chain employs TRBV5-4 and TRBJ1-1, with unresolved D. Germline CDR1 SGHNT, CDR2 YYREEE (reference sequence). The CDR3 has 14 residues. With 3 bases removed from V and 0 bases from J, the gap between germline ends came to 9 bases. CDR3 DNA: TGTGCCAGCAGCTCCATAGAGTTGAACACTGAAGCTTTCTTT. Its translation is CASSSIELNTEAFF.

The chain employs TRBV4-3 and TRBJ1-2; D is uncertain. V lost 0 bases, J lost 9 bases, and 17 bases lay in between. Germline CDR1 is LGHNA and CDR2 is YSLEER. This CDR3 comprises 15 residues. The CDR3 region is CASSQDRQAPGSYTF. The CDR3, as DNA: TGCGCCAGCAGCCAAGATAGGCAGGCTCCTGGAAGCTACACCTTC.

The chain has TRBV7-6 and TRBJ1-2, with 9 bases identical to TRBD1. CDR1 SGHVS and CDR2 FNYEAQ come from the germline V gene. This CDR3 spans 17 amino acids. The V and J ends lost 1 base and 7 bases, in that order; junction bases with no gene match: 13. Here the CDR3 DNA reads TGTGCCAGCAGCTTAGGGGGAGATGGACAGGGGATGGGTGGCTACACCTTC. This gives the protein CASSLGGDGQGMGGYTF.

The CDR3 DNA is TGTGCCAGCAGTGGGGGACTCCCGGATCAGCCCCAGCATTTT. Protein product: CASSGGLPDQPQHF. V gene TRBV6-1 combines with J gene TRBJ1-5; TRBD1 is a possible D gene (5 bases). Between the trimmed V and J ends, which lost 4 bases and 5 bases, there was a span of 12 bases. Germline loops: CDR1 MNHNS, CDR2 SASEGT. The CDR3 is 14 residues long.

The chain links TRBV9 to TRBJ2-7; TRBD1 is a possible D gene (6 bases). Germline V lookup: CDR1 SGDLS, CDR2 YYNGEE. The CDR3 has 13 residues. Trimming cost V 3 bases and J 7 bases, with 14 bases left between them. The CDR3 DNA reads as TGTGCCAGCAGCGCCTTCGATCAGGGGGAGCAGTACTTC. Its protein is CASSAFDQGEQYF.

This clone came up a few times. This chain connects TRBV6-5 to TRBJ2-1; D unresolved. The CDR3 extends over 15 amino acids. V was clipped by 2 bases and J by 6 bases, with 14 bases between them. Per the germline V gene, CDR1 is MNHEY and CDR2 is SVGAGI. This CDR3 reads CASSYRPIQSNEQFF. The CDR3 nucleotides are TGTGCCAGCAGTTACAGGCCCATACAGAGCAATGAGCAGTTCTTC.

This rearrangement joins TRBV11-2 to TRBJ1-6, with D possibly being TRBD1 (6 bases). V lost 6 bases to trimming and J lost 7 bases, with 16 bases between them. The CDR3 runs to 15 residues. Germline V gene lookup returns CDR1 SGHAT and CDR2 FQNNGV. The DNA for the CDR3 is TGTGCCAGCAGATTAAATACAGGGTACAATTCACCCCTCCACTTT. Its protein is CASRLNTGYNSPLHF.

The J gene is TRBJ2-1, the V gene TRBV5-4; 11 nucleotides align to TRBD2. V was clipped by 4 bases and J by 3 bases; unmatched bases: 6. The CDR3 runs 16 residues. Germline CDR1 reads SGHNT; CDR2 reads YYREEE (reference sequence). The CDR3 nucleotides read TGTGCCAGCAGCCCTACTAGCGGGAGAGTCTACAATGAGCAGTTCTTC. This translates into CASSPTSGRVYNEQFF. Full variable domain (outside the CDR3, taken from reference TRBV5-4 and TRBJ2-1): ETGVTQSPTHLIKTRGQQVTLRCSSQSGHNTVSWYQQALGQGPQFIFQYYREEENGRGNFPPRFSGLQFPNYSSELNVNALELDDSALYLCASSPTSGRVYNEQFFGPGTRLTVL.